A single sample gave rise to the 9 T cell receptor beta chains below, sequenced in a study of brain T cells in children with intractable seizures. The method was immunoSEQ multiplex PCR; TCRdb's version includes in-frame clones alone and lacks a portion of them. This table holds about 340,000 clones, 93% found once. Indicated time point: blood from clinic visit 5 months post-surgery; TSC patient then seizure free. This material consisted of peripheral blood, taken roughly 5 months after surgery. These receptors came from a boy in the first two years of life with tuberous sclerosis and intractable seizures.

V usage is TRBV29-1 and J usage is TRBJ1-3, with 8 bases aligning to TRBD1. The J segment lost 4 bases and the V segment lost 4 bases, leaving 0 bases of the junction unmatched. The CDR3 contains 12 residues. Germline V gene lookup returns CDR1 SQVTM and CDR2 ANQGSEA. CDR3 in DNA: TGCAGCGTTGGGACAGGGGGAAACACCATATATTTT. Translating gives CSVGTGGNTIYF.

CDR3 coding DNA: TGTGCCAGCAGGATCTCGGGCAGGGGGGACGGCTACACCTTC. Translating gives CASRISGRGDGYTF. The chain couples TRBV6-6 to TRBJ1-2, with TRBD1 identical over 7 bases. The CDR3 extends over 14 amino acids. Unmatched junction bases numbered 12, after V lost 6 bases and J lost 8 bases. Germline CDR1 MNHNY, CDR2 SVGAGI (reference sequence).

The V gene is TRBV5-8, the J gene TRBJ2-3; 9 bases are shared with TRBD1. Germline-derived CDR1 and CDR2 are SGHTS and YDEGEE. CDR3 length: 19 amino acids. V gave up 0 bases and J gave up 4 bases; unmatched junction bases: 15. CDR3 nucleotide sequence: TGTGCCAGCAGCTTGGCGCCGGGACAGGGCTTTAGGAGGGCAGATACGCAGTATTTT. Protein product: CASSLAPGQGFRRADTQYF.

This clone was recorded only once. The chain is built from TRBV5-6 and TRBJ1-1, with 7 bases aligning to TRBD1. The CDR3 extends over 15 amino acids. Germline V gene sequence: CDR1 SGHDT, CDR2 YYEEEE. After removal of 4 bases from V and 4 bases from J, the junction contained 10 bases not matched to a gene. The chain's CDR3 is CASSAGQVYSTEAFF. The DNA for the CDR3 is TGTGCCAGCAGCGCTGGACAGGTTTATAGCACTGAAGCTTTCTTT. Full variable domain (remainder filled in from reference TRBV5-6 and TRBJ1-1): DAGVTQSPTHLIKTRGQQVTLRCSPKSGHDTVSWYQQALGQGPQFIFQYYEEEERQRGNFPDRFSGHQFPNYSSELNVNALLLGDSALYLCASSAGQVYSTEAFFGQGTRLTVV.

The genes are TRBV27 and TRBJ2-2; 8 bases are a match to TRBD2. Unmatched junction bases numbered 3, after V lost 6 bases and J lost 0 bases. The germline V gene encodes CDR1 MNHEY and CDR2 SMNVEV (reference sequence). This CDR3 region has 15 residues. CDR3 DNA sequence: TGTGCCAGCAGGCTAGCGGGTTCGAACACCGGGGAGCTGTTTTTT. It is translated as CASRLAGSNTGELFF.

This clone was picked up one time. J is TRBJ2-3 and V is TRBV3-1 (or the pseudogene TRBV3-2); 10 bases match TRBD2. CDR1 is LGHDT, CDR2 YNNKEL, per germline (reference sequence). V lost 1 base to trimming and J lost 9 bases; unmatched junction nucleotides: 19. The CDR3 length is 19 residues. In DNA, the CDR3 is TGTGCCAGCAGCCAAGTAATTTTTTCGGTTAGCGGGGGGCCGGGCACGCAGTATTTT. Translated, it gives CASSQVIFSVSGGPGTQYF.

The rearrangement links TRBV5-5 to TRBJ1-4, with D unresolved. Trimming stripped 2 bases from V and 4 bases from J, with 9 bases between. Germline V CDR1 and CDR2: SGHKS, YYEKEE (reference sequence). CDR3 length equals 14 residues. CDR3 in DNA: TGTGCCAGCAGCTTTTCCAGGTATAATGAAAAACTGTTTTTT. It codes for CASSFSRYNEKLFF.

The chain employs TRBV4-1 and TRBJ2-1, with TRBD2 matching 8 bases. Germline CDR1 and CDR2: MGHRA and YSYEKL. This CDR3 is built from 16 residues. The V gene end was trimmed by 3 bases and the J gene end by 7 bases; junction bases not matched to a gene: 11. The CDR3 region is CASSQRGLGMENEQFF. The CDR3 DNA follows: TGCGCCAGCAGCCAGCGGGGACTAGGGATGGAAAATGAGCAGTTCTTC.

This chain links TRBV12-3 or TRBV12-4 with TRBJ1-2, with D uncertain. The CDR3 is 13 amino acids. Trimming stripped 5 bases from V and 5 bases from J, with 12 bases between. This CDR3 reads CASSQNIMYGYTF. The CDR3 DNA reads as TGTGCCAGCAGTCAGAACATAATGTATGGCTACACCTTC.